A single sample gave rise to the 18 T cell receptor beta chains below, sequenced in a study of cytomegalovirus exposure and HLA in healthy donors. It was with 60 Vbeta and 13 Jbeta primers that the PCR ran. Assay: immunoSEQ multiplex PCR; the TCRdb copy retains only in-frame clones and omits some. The sample records 150,000 to 200,000 clones, around a tenth being singletons. The sequencing sample was made of PBMCs. The receptor source for this set is a young woman in good health and CMV-seropositive.

This clone was detected a few times. This CDR3 reads CASSQAEAGLIKYEQYF. The CDR3 nucleotides are TGCGCCAGCAGCCAAGCGGAAGCGGGATTAATAAAGTACGAGCAGTACTTC. The V gene is TRBV4-1, the J gene TRBJ2-7, with TRBD2 matching 7 bases. Germline CDR1 is MGHRA and CDR2 is YSYEKL. V was clipped by 1 base and J by 4 bases; unmatched bases: 13. This CDR3 has 17 residues.

The chain employs TRBV9 and TRBJ2-3, with 8 bases identical to TRBD2. Germline trimming cut 1 base from V and 3 bases from J; bases unmatched to any gene: 10. The CDR3 runs 17 residues. Germline loops: CDR1 SGDLS, CDR2 YYNGEE. CDR3 amino acids: CASSVFPGLALTDTQYF. CDR3 DNA sequence: TGTGCCAGCAGCGTATTTCCAGGACTAGCCTTAACAGATACGCAGTATTTT.

This chain uses TRBV6-1 with TRBJ2-7; 7 bases fit TRBD2. The CDR3 runs to 14 residues. Germline V gene sequence: CDR1 MNHNS, CDR2 SASEGT. Trimming took 8 bases from V and 0 from J; bases not matched to a gene: 7. The CDR3 DNA reads as TGTGCCAGCCCCAAAACTAGCGCCTCCTACGAGCAGTACTTC. Protein sequence: CASPKTSASYEQYF.

V gene TRBV7-2 combines with J gene TRBJ1-2; TRBD1 matches 7 bases. J gave up 3 bases and V 7 bases, and 8 bases lay outside the gene matches. The CDR3 has 14 residues. Germline values: CDR1 SGHTA, CDR2 FQGNSA. The CDR3 DNA sequence: TGTGCCAGCACCCGACAGGGAGACGACTATGGCTACACCTTC. Its protein product is CASTRQGDDYGYTF.

V and J are TRBV15 and TRBJ1-5; TRBD1 matches 11 bases. This CDR3 spans 17 amino acids. CDR1 and CDR2 (germline): LNHNV, YYDKDF (reference sequence). J was trimmed by 4 bases and V by 5 bases; bases with no gene match: 10. The CDR3 sequence: CATSGGDRGFGNQPQHF. The DNA of the CDR3 is TGTGCCACCAGCGGCGGGGACAGGGGGTTCGGGAATCAGCCCCAGCATTTT.

This clone showed up just a few times. The chain has TRBV29-1 and TRBJ1-5; TRBD1 matches at 10 bases. Germline CDR1 is SQVTM and CDR2 is ANQGSEA. CDR3 length equals 14 residues. The trim removed 4 bases at V and 1 base at J, leaving 1 base unmatched. CDR3 nucleotide sequence: TGCAGCGTTGGGGGACAGGGGAGCAATCAGCCCCAGCATTTT. It encodes CSVGGQGSNQPQHF. Filled out from reference TRBV29-1 and TRBJ1-5, the complete variable domain reads SAVISQKPSRDICQRGTSLTIQCQVDSQVTMMFWYRQQPGQSLTLIATANQGSEATYESGFVIDKFPISRPNLTFSTLTVSNMSPEDSSIYLCSVGGQGSNQPQHFGDGTRLSIL.

In its sample, this clone was seen a few times. The V and J genes are TRBV6-6 and TRBJ2-7; TRBD2 is a possible D gene (5 bases). This CDR3 region has 15 residues. The V gene lost 0 bases and the J gene lost 2 bases, with 11 bases spanning the gap. Germline V gene sequence: CDR1 MNHNY, CDR2 SVGAGI (reference sequence). CDR3 sequence: CASSYSTMGTYEQYF. CDR3 coding DNA: TGTGCCAGCAGTTACTCGACTATGGGTACCTACGAGCAGTACTTC.

The chain is built from TRBV5-1 and TRBJ2-2; D not certain. The germline CDR1 and CDR2 sequences are SGHRS and YFSETQ. With 4 bases removed from V and 5 bases from J, the gap between germline ends came to 12 bases. The CDR3 has 14 amino acids. The CDR3 protein is CASSDAVKTGELFF. CDR3 bases: TGCGCCAGCAGCGACGCGGTGAAGACCGGGGAGCTGTTTTTT.

In its sample, this clone was seen a few times. This sequence joins TRBV7-2 and TRBJ2-7; D perhaps matches TRBD2 (5 bases). The V end was cut by 3 bases, the J end by 5 bases, with 14 bases between. The CDR3 is 14 residues long. Germline V gene sequence: CDR1 SGHTA, CDR2 FQGNSA. CDR3 loop: CASSFVRDGHEQYF. CDR3 in DNA: TGTGCCAGCAGCTTCGTGAGGGATGGCCACGAGCAGTACTTC.

The V gene is TRBV4-2, the J gene TRBJ2-2; D might be TRBD2 (7 bases). The V gene lost 0 bases and the J gene lost 5 bases, with 19 bases spanning the gap. The CDR3 is 18 residues long. The germline gives CDR1 LGHNA, CDR2 YNFKEQ. In DNA, the CDR3 is TGTGCCAGCAGCCAAGATAGGGGGGGAGCGAGCTATACCGGGGAGCTGTTTTTT. Its protein product is CASSQDRGGASYTGELFF.

The chain joins TRBV10-3 to TRBJ2-1; TRBD2 matches at 10 bases. The CDR3 runs to 13 residues. Germline CDR1 reads ENHRY; CDR2 reads SYGVKD. After removal of 5 bases from V and 7 bases from J, the junction contained 2 bases not matched to a gene. CDR3 in DNA: TGTGCCATCAGTCTAGCGGGGGAGAATGAGCAGTTCTTC. This gives the protein CAISLAGENEQFF.

This clone was picked up a small number of times. The J gene is TRBJ1-5, the V gene TRBV13, with a tentative D call TRBD1 (5 bases). Trimming took off 0 bases at V and 0 bases at J, with 12 bases between the two ends. The CDR3 totals 17 residues. Germline V gene lookup returns CDR1 PRHDT and CDR2 FYEKMQ (reference sequence). This CDR3 is CASSLGAGGYSNQPQHF. The CDR3 nucleotides read TGTGCCAGCAGCTTAGGCGCCGGGGGTTATAGCAATCAGCCCCAGCATTTT.

This sequence joins TRBV5-4 and TRBJ2-1, with TRBD2 matching over 10 bases. The CDR3 consists of 16 residues. Germline V gene data show CDR1 as SGHNT and CDR2 as YYREEE (reference sequence). J gave up 6 bases and V 4 bases, and 10 bases lay outside the gene matches. The chain's CDR3 is CASSGTLAGVGNEQFF. In DNA form, the CDR3 reads TGTGCCAGCAGCGGAACTCTAGCGGGAGTGGGCAATGAGCAGTTCTTC.

The chain joins TRBV12-5 to TRBJ2-3, with 7 bases that match TRBD2. Trimming removed 6 bases from V and 0 bases from J; junction bases left unmatched: 9. This CDR3 comprises 16 residues. In germline, CDR1 is LGHNT, CDR2 FRNRAP. The CDR3 sequence: CASGHGTSDSTDTQYF. CDR3 nucleotide sequence: TGTGCTAGTGGCCACGGCACTAGCGACAGCACAGATACGCAGTATTTT.

This clone was recorded a few times. The chain combines TRBV7-9 with TRBJ2-2; possible D gene TRBD1, 5 bases. The V end was cut by 4 bases, the J end by 2 bases, with 11 bases between. This CDR3 is 15 amino acids long. Germline V gene lookup returns CDR1 SEHNR and CDR2 FQNEAQ (reference sequence). CDR3 in DNA: TGTGCCAGCAGCTCACAGGCCACTAACACCGGGGAGCTGTTTTTT. Translation: CASSSQATNTGELFF.

This clone was counted between two and nine times. The genes are TRBV7-6 and TRBJ2-5; the D is unclear. Trimming removed 4 bases at V and 5 bases at J, with 8 bases between. This CDR3 region has 12 residues. Germline loops: CDR1 SGHVS, CDR2 FNYEAQ. This CDR3 reads CASSYGRETQYF. The CDR3 region has the DNA TGTGCCAGCAGCTACGGCAGGGAGACCCAGTACTTC.

The chain carries TRBV7-2 and TRBJ2-3; D remains ambiguous. This CDR3 spans 16 amino acids. Between the trimmed V and J ends, which lost 5 bases and 0 bases, there was a span of 15 bases. Germline CDR1 reads SGHTA; CDR2 reads FQGNSA. The CDR3 region is CASSRARLSSTDTQYF. CDR3 DNA sequence: TGTGCCAGCAGCCGTGCCAGGCTATCTAGCACAGATACGCAGTATTTT.

This clone was detected a few times. The chain couples TRBV14 to TRBJ2-1, with TRBD1 matching 9 bases. The CDR3 spans 17 residues. Germline-derived CDR1 and CDR2 are SGHDN and FVKESK. Trimming at V came to 4 bases and at J to 15 bases, leaving 22 bases not matched to a gene. The CDR3 spells CASSLLDWGSRDRVLFF. CDR3 bases: TGTGCCAGCAGCCTCCTAGATTGGGGAAGCCGGGACAGGGTTTTGTTCTTC.